The rows below give T cell receptor beta chains drawn from one sample of a study of T cells in Graves' hyperthyroidism and ophthalmopathy. TCRdb reprocessed the multiplex PCR reads with MiXCR, giving one entry per CDR3 protein. This repertoire shows hundreds of thousands of distinct CDR3 sequences, around 15% found once; its top ten account for about 10%. The sequencing sample was made of blood. The receptors come from a woman aged 18 to 35 with Graves' hyperthyroidism. The CDR3 runs from the conserved cysteine through the conserved F or W. D genes are given only for firm matches. Expanded clones get a size class; other rows say once, few or many, or leave the size out.

d_call	v_call	clone_size	j_call	cdr3_aa	cdr3_nt
NA	TRBV6-2/TRBV6-3	many	TRBJ2-3	CASSSSGPRTDTQYF	TGTGCCAGCAGCAGTAGCGGACCCCGCACAGATACGCAGTATTTT
NA	TRBV10-3	many	TRBJ2-7	CAISESRIVTVSVYEQYF	TGTGCCATCAGTGAGTCGAGGATAGTGACAGTTTCCGTCTACGAGCAGTACTTC
NA	TRBV10-1	few	TRBJ1-1	CASSEGGTGHTEAFF	TGCGCCAGCAGTGAGGGGGGTACGGGGCACACTGAAGCTTTCTTT
TRBD2	TRBV6-1	once	TRBJ2-1	CASSSRTSGVYNEQFF	TGTGCCAGCAGCTCCCGGACTAGCGGAGTATACAATGAGCAGTTCTTC
TRBD2	TRBV6-5	many	TRBJ2-7	CASSYPGTSVNEQYF	TGTGCCAGCAGTTACCCCGGGACTAGCGTCAACGAGCAGTACTTC
TRBD1	TRBV19	once	TRBJ1-2	CASSRSVGTGILSYGYTF	TGTGCCAGTAGTAGGTCTGTGGGGACAGGGATTCTGAGCTATGGCTACACCTTC
TRBD2	TRBV3-1	many	TRBJ2-7	CASSYGTSGIQPHEQYF	TGTGCCAGCAGCTACGGGACTAGCGGGATCCAACCCCACGAGCAGTACTTC
NA	TRBV6-1	NA	TRBJ1-4	CASSFLRFDEKLFF	TGTGCCAGCAGTTTCCTTCGGTTCGATGAAAAACTGTTTTTT
NA	TRBV6-6	many	TRBJ2-7	CASSYLDEQYF	TGTGCCAGCAGTTACTTGGATGAGCAGTACTTC
NA	TRBV27	NA	TRBJ2-3	CASRPGTPLTAQYF	TGTGCCAGCAGACCAGGGACTCCACTAACGGCACAGTATTTT
NA	TRBV18	NA	TRBJ2-5	CASSPSDRDDETQYF	TGTGCCAGCTCACCGTCCGACCGGGACGATGAGACCCAGTACTTC
TRBD1	TRBV10-3	many	TRBJ1-1	CAIKPTGQSSTEAFF	TGTGCCATCAAACCGACAGGGCAATCGAGCACTGAAGCTTTCTTT
NA	TRBV7-9	NA	TRBJ2-2	CASSPPTSGTGELFF	TGTGCCAGCAGCCCCCCAACCTCGGGCACCGGGGAGCTGTTTTTT
NA	TRBV12-3/TRBV12-4	NA	TRBJ2-7	CASTARVSAYEQYF	TGTGCCAGCACAGCCCGGGTCTCAGCGTACGAGCAGTACTTC
TRBD2	TRBV6-2/TRBV6-3	NA	TRBJ2-3	CASSYGISGIPYTDTQYF	TGTGCCAGCAGTTACGGGATTAGCGGGATCCCCTACACAGATACGCAGTATTTT
TRBD2	TRBV20-1	NA	TRBJ2-5	CSASGTSGSQETQYF	TGCAGTGCTAGTGGCACTAGCGGGAGCCAAGAGACCCAGTACTTC
NA	TRBV7-8	many	TRBJ2-7	CASSSEAYEQYF	TGTGCCAGCAGCTCGGAGGCGTACGAGCAGTACTTC
NA	TRBV6-9	few	TRBJ2-7	CASSYQGQYEQYF	TGTGCCAGCAGTTACCAGGGCCAATACGAGCAGTACTTC
TRBD1	TRBV9	few	TRBJ2-1	CASSARTGLNEQFF	TGTGCCAGCAGCGCCCGGACAGGGCTGAATGAGCAGTTCTTC
NA	TRBV30	few	TRBJ1-2	CAWSVQFGNNYTF	TGTGCCTGGAGTGTACAGTTTGGCAACAACTACACCTTC
NA	TRBV19	NA	TRBJ2-3	CASTRTFSHTDTQYF	TGTGCCAGTACTCGGACTTTTTCACACACAGATACGCAGTATTTT
TRBD2	TRBV19	NA	TRBJ2-1	CASSINRRLSGSSYEQFF	TGTGCCAGTAGTATAAATCGCCGGTTGAGCGGGAGCTCCTATGAGCAGTTCTTC